This paragraph covers one TCR beta chain sequence. Its antigen remains unknown. These data belong to a study of cytomegalovirus exposure and HLA in healthy donors. PCR used 60 Vbeta primers and 13 Jbeta primers. Assay: immunoSEQ multiplex PCR; the TCRdb copy retains only in-frame clones and omits some. The sample consists of around 100,000 clones, around 77% of them appearing once. The J segment lost 2 bases and the V segment lost 7 bases, leaving 17 bases of the junction unmatched. Germline CDR1 is MDHEN and CDR2 is SYDVKM. CDR3 length equals 17 residues. Study-wide results and caveats: In a later analysis, common viral pathogens appeared linked to several of the most significant clusters. High specificity and sensitivity for cytomegalovirus status were reported for the classifier.

This receptor was obtained from a male donor in good health and CMV-seropositive. This chain joins TRBV28 and TRBJ2-7, with 7 bases that match TRBD2. Sequenced input: PBMCs. The CDR3 region is CASNYGGSGGGTYEQYF. The CDR3 nucleotides read TGTGCCAGCAATTATGGGGGGAGTGGGGGGGGAACCTACGAGCAGTACTTC.